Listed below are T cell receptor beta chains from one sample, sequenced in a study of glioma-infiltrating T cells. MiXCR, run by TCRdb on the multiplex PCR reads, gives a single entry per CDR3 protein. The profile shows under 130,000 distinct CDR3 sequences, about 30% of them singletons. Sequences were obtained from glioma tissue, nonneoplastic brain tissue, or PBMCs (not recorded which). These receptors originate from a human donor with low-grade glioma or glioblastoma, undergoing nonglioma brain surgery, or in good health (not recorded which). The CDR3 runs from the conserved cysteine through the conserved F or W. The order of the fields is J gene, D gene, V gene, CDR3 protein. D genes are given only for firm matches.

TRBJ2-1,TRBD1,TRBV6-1,CASSGQGVEQFF
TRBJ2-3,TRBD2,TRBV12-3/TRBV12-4,CASRERGVSTDTQYF
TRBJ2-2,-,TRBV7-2,CASSLDRTGELFF
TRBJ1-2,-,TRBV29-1,CSVQTVNYGYTF
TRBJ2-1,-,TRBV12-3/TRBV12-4,CASSLRGDEQFF
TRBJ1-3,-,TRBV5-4,CASSPYTSSGNTIYF
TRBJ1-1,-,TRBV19,CATSSGGREAFF
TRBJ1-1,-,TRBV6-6,CASSYWGENTEAFF
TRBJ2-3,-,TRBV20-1,CSAPIRGTGYSTDTQYF
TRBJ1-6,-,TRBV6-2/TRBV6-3,CASSYSTGTSSPLHF
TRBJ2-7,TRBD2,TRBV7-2,CASSLGTPSGEQYF
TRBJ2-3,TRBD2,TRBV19,CASSITAGNTDTQYF
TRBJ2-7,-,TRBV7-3,CASSALQGGAEQYF
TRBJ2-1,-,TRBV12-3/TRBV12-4,CASSSQGFFRNEQFF
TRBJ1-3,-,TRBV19,CASSEARPGTRNTIYF
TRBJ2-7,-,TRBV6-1,CANGDLREQYF
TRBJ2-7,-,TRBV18,CASSPMGTDPREQYF
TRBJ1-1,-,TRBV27,CASRMTANTEAFF
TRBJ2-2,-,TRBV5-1,CASRSRLTGELFF
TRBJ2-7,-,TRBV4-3,CASSQELTGPWEQYF
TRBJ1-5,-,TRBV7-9,CASSLLGARDQPQHF
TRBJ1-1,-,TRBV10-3,CAISALNTEAFF
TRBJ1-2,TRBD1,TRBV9,CASSSSGTGGLLCTF
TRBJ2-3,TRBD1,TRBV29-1,CSARDRGTDTQYF
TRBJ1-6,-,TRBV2,CASERAALNSPLHF
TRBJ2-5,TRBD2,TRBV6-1,CASSHNLAGGWKTQYF
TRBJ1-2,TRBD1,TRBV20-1,CSAPGTGTLYGYTF
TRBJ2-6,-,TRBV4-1,CASSQRGSGANALTF
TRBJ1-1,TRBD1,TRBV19,CASSDRGDLNTEAFF
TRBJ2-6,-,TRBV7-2,CASSQDSGSGANVLTF
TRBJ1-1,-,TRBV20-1,CSARDYRNTEAFF
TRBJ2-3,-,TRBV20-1,CSASRRVSIDTKYF
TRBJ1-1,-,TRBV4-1,CASSQAMTVVEAFF
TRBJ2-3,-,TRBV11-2,CASSLGGGGPTDTQYF
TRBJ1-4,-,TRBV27,CASSSYEQVNEKLFF
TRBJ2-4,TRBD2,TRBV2,CASSRGGGAKNIQYF
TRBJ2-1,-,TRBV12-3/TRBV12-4,CASSLLLRGSEQFF